One T cell receptor beta chain is described in this entry. The data were taken from a study of T cell changes during pregnancy in multiple sclerosis. Profiled with immunoSEQ multiplex PCR; TCRdb holds only in-frame clones, not every one. Among some 58,000 clones listed, about 96% were seen once. Germline V CDR1 and CDR2: SQVTM, ANQGSEA. V was cut by 6 bases and J by 8 bases, with 12 bases left in between. This CDR3 has 11 residues. This TCR came from a female donor with multiple sclerosis, enrolled in a pregnancy study. Sequenced material: CD8+ T cells from peripheral blood mononuclear cells, taken after pregnancy. The chain carries TRBV29-1 and TRBJ2-3, with no clear D. CDR3 amino acids: CSVVTRGTQYF. Here the CDR3 DNA reads TGCAGCGTGGTGACTCGTGGTACGCAGTATTTT.